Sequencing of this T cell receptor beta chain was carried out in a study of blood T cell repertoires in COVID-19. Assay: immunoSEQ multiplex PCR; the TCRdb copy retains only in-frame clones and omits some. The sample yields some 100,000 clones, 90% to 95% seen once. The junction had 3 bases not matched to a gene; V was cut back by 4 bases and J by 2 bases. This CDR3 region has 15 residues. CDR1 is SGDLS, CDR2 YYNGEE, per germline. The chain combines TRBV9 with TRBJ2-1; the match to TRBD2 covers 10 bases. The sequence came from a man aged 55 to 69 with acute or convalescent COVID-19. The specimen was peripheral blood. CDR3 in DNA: TGTGCCAGCAGCTATACTAGCGGGGCCTACAATGAGCAGTTCTTC. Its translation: CASSYTSGAYNEQFF. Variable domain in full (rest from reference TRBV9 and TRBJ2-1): DSGVTQTPKHLITATGQRVTLRCSPRSGDLSVYWYQQSLDQGLQFLIQYYNGEERAKGNILERFSAQQFPDLHSELNLSSLELGDSALYFCASSYTSGAYNEQFFGPGTRLTVL.